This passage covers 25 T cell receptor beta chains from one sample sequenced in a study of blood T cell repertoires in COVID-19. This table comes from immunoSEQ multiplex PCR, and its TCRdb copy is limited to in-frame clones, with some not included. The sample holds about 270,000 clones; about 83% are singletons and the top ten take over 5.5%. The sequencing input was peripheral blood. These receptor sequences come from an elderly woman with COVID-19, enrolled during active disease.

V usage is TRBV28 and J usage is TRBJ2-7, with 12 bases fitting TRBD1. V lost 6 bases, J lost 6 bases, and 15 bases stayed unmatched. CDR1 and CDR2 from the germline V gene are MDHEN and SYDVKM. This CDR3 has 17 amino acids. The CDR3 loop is CASRPSKGTGGSSEQYV. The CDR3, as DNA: TGTGCCAGCAGACCCTCAAAGGGGACAGGGGGCTCAAGCGAGCAGTACGTC.

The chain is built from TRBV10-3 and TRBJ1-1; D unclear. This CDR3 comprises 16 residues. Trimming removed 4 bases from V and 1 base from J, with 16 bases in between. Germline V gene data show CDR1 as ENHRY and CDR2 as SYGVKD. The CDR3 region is CAISVSPAGSNTEAFF. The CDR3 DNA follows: TGTGCCATCAGTGTTTCCCCAGCAGGATCGAACACTGAAGCTTTCTTT.

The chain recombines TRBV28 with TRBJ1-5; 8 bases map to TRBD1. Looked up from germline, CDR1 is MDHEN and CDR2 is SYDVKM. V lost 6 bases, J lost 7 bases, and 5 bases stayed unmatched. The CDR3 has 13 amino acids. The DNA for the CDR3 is TGTGCCAGCAGGGGGACAGGCTGGCAGCCCCAGCATTTT. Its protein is CASRGTGWQPQHF.

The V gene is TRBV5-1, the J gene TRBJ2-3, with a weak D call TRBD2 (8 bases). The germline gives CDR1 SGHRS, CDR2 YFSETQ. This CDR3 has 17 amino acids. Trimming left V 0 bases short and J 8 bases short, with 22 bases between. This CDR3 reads CASSLEGAGGPGGTQYF. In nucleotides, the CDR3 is TGCGCCAGCAGCTTGGAGGGGGCGGGGGGCCCCGGGGGTACGCAGTATTTT.

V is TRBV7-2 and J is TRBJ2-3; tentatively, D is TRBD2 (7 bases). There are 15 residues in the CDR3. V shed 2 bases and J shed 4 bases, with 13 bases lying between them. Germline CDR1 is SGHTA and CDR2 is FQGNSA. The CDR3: CASSLQGGAADTQYF. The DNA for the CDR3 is TGTGCCAGCAGCTTACAAGGGGGGGCAGCAGATACGCAGTATTTT.

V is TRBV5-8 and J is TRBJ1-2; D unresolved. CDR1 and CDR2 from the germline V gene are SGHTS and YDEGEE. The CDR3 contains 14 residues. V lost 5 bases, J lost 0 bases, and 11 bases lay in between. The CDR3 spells CASRSRGTNYGYTF. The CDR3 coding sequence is TGTGCCAGCAGGAGTCGGGGAACTAACTATGGCTACACCTTC.

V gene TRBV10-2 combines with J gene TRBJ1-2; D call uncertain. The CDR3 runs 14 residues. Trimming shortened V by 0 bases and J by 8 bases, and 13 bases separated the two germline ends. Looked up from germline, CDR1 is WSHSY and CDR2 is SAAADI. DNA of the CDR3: TGCGCCAGCAGTGAGTCGACGGAGGGTGAAGGCTACACCTTC. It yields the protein CASSESTEGEGYTF.

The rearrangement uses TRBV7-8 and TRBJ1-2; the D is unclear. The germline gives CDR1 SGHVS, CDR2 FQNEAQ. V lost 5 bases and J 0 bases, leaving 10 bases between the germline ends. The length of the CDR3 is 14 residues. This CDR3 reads CASSASQANYGYTF. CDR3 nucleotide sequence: TGTGCCAGCAGCGCCAGCCAGGCTAACTATGGCTACACCTTC.

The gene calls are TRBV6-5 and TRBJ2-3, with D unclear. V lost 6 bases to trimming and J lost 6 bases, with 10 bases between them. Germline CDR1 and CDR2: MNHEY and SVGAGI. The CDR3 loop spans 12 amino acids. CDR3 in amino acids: CASSPTSDTQYF. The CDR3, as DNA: TGTGCCAGCAGCCCGACTTCGGATACGCAGTATTTT.

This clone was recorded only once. CDR3 sequence (DNA): TGCAGCGTTTGTGTCGTGGGCAGGGGATATATGGTGGCCACCGCCGAGACCCAGTACTTC. This gives the protein CSVCVVGRGYMVATAETQYF. This rearrangement joins TRBV29-1 to TRBJ2-5; TRBD1 might be the D (6 bases). Germline assignment: CDR1 SQVTM and CDR2 ANQGSEA. The CDR3 consists of 20 residues. V was pared by 5 bases and J by 5 bases, with 36 bases between. Combining the CDR3 with reference TRBV29-1 and TRBJ2-5 gives the whole variable domain SAVISQKPSRDICQRGTSLTIQCQVDSQVTMMFWYRQQPGQSLTLIATANQGSEATYESGFVIDKFPISRPNLTFSTLTVSNMSPEDSSIYLCSVCVVGRGYMVATAETQYFGPGTRLLVL.

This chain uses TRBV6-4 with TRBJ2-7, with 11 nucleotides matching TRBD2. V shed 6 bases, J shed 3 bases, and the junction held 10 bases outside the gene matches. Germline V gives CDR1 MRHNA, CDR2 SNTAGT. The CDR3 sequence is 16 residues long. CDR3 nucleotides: TGTGCCAGCAGGCTCGTTAGCGGGGGGGCGATCTACGAGCAGTACGTC. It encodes CASRLVSGGAIYEQYV.

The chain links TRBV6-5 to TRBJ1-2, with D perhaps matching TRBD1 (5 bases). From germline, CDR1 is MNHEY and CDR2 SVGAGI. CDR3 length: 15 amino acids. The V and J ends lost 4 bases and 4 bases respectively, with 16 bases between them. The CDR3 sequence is CASSSFGTGGYGYTF. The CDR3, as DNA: TGTGCCAGCAGTTCCTTCGGGACCGGGGGCTATGGCTACACCTTC.

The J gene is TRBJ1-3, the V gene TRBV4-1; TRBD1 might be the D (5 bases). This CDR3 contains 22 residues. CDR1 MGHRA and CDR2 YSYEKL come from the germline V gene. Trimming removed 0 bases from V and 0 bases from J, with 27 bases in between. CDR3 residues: CASSQDPQGAFIPSLSGNTIYF. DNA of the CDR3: TGCGCCAGCAGCCAAGACCCCCAGGGTGCTTTCATCCCCTCTCTCTCTGGAAACACCATATATTTT.

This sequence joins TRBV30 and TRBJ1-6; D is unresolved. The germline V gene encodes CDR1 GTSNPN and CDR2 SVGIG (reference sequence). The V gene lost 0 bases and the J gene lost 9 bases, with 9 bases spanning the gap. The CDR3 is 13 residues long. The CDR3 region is CAWSVQSISPLHF. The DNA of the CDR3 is TGTGCCTGGAGTGTACAATCGATTTCACCCCTCCACTTT.

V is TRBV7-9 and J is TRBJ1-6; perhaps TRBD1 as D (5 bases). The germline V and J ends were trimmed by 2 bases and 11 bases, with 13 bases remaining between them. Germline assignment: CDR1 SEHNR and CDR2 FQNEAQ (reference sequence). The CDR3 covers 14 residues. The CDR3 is CASSLPGTGAPLHF. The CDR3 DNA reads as TGTGCCAGCAGCTTACCAGGGACGGGGGCACCCCTCCACTTT. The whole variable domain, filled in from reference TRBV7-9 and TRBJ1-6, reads DTGVSQNPRHKITKRGQNVTFRCDPISEHNRLYWYRQTLGQGPEFLTYFQNEAQLEKSRLLSDRFSAERPKGSFSTLEIQRTEQGDSAMYLCASSLPGTGAPLHFGNGTRLTVT.

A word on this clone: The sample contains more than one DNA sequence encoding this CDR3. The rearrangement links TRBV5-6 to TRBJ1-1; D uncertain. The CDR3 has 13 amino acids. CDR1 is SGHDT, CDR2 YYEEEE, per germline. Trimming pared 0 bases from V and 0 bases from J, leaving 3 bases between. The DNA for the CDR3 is TGTGCCAGCAGCTTGGCTGTGAACACTGAAGCTTTCTTT. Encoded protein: CASSLAVNTEAFF.

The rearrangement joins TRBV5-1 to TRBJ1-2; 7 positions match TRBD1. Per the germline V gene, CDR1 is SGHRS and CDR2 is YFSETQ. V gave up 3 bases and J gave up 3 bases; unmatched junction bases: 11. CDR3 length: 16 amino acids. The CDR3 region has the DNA TGCGCCAGCAGCTCGAAGGGACAGCTGAACTACTATGGCTACACCTTC. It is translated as CASSSKGQLNYYGYTF.

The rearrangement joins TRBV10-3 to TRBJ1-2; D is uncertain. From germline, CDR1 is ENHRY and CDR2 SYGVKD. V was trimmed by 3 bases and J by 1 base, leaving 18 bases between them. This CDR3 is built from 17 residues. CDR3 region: CAISDWESSTFNYGYTF. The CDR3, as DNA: TGTGCCATCAGTGATTGGGAGTCCAGTACCTTTAACTATGGCTACACCTTC.

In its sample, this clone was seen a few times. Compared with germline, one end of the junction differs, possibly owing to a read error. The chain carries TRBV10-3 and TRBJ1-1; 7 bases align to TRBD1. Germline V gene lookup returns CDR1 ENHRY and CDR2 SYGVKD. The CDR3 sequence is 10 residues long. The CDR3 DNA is TGTGCCATCGGTGAGGGGGCGGCTTTCTTT. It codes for CAIGEGAAFF.

The CDR3 protein is CASSMRPGQGAPSANYGYTF. CDR3 in DNA: TGTGCCAGTAGTATGCGGCCGGGACAGGGGGCCCCCTCAGCTAACTATGGCTACACCTTC. The V call is TRBV19, the J call TRBJ1-2; 12 positions match TRBD1. V lost 3 bases and J lost 0; bases outside the gene matches: 14. The CDR3 has 20 residues. In germline, CDR1 is LNHDA, CDR2 SQIVND (reference sequence).

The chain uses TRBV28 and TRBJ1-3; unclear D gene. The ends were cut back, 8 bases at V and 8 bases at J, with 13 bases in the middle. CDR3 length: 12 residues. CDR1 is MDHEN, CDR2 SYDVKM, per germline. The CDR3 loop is CASRQRRDTIYF. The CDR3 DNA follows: TGTGCCAGCCGCCAACGCCGGGACACCATATATTTT.

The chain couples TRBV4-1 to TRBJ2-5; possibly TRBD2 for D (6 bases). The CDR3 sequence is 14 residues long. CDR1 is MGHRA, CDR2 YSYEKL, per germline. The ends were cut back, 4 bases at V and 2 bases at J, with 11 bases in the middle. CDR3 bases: TGCGCCAGCAGCCTGGGACTCGCGCAAGAGACCCAGTACTTC. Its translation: CASSLGLAQETQYF.

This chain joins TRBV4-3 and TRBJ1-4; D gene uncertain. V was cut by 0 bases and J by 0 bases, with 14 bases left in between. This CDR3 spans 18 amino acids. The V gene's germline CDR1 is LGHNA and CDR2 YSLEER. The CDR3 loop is CASSQDPMSTTTNEKLFF. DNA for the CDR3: TGCGCCAGCAGCCAAGATCCTATGTCGACAACAACTAATGAAAAACTGTTTTTT.

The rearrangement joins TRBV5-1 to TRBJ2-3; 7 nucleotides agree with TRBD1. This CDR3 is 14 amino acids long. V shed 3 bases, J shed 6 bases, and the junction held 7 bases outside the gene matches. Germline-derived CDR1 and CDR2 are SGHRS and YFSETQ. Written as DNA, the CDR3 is TGCGCCAGCAGCTCGGGACAGCTAGGGGATACGCAGTATTTT. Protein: CASSSGQLGDTQYF.

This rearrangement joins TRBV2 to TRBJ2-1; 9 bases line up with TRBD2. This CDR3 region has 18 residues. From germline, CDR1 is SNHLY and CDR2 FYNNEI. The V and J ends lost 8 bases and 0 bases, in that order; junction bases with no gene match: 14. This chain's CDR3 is CASPGGASGTSSYNEQFF. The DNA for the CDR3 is TGTGCCAGCCCCGGGGGGGCTAGCGGGACCAGCTCCTACAATGAGCAGTTCTTC.